These T cell receptor beta chains were read from a single sample in a study of T cells in Graves' hyperthyroidism and ophthalmopathy. From the multiplex PCR reads, TCRdb called clonotypes with MiXCR, one entry per CDR3 protein. Among some 720,000 distinct CDR3 sequences listed, over 15% were seen once. Sequenced: blood. Receptors originate from a man between 18 and 35 years old with Graves' hyperthyroidism. Each CDR3 is given with its conserved first and last residue. D genes are given only for firm matches. Size values are once, few and many counts, or a class for expanded clones, and some rows have none.

TRBV6-1	TRBD2	NA	TRBJ2-1	CASSVRASGVISSYNEQFF	TGTGCCAGCAGTGTAAGGGCTAGCGGGGTAATTAGCTCCTACAATGAGCAGTTCTTC
TRBV2	NA	few	TRBJ1-5	CASSKATGQPQHF	TGTGCCAGCAGTAAAGCAACGGGACAGCCCCAGCATTTT
TRBV9	NA	few	TRBJ1-1	CASSGDGGATEAFF	TGTGCCAGCAGCGGCGACGGGGGGGCCACTGAAGCTTTCTTT
TRBV28	NA	NA	TRBJ2-6	CASRTDSGANVLTF	TGTGCCAGCAGGACAGACTCTGGGGCCAACGTCCTGACTTTC
TRBV20-1	TRBD2	NA	TRBJ2-4	CSARDLREGSKNIQYF	TGCAGTGCTAGAGATCTGCGGGAGGGCTCAAAAAACATTCAGTACTTC
TRBV6-1	TRBD2	few	TRBJ2-2	CASSSTSAPNTGELFF	TGTGCCAGCAGTTCGACTAGCGCTCCGAACACCGGGGAGCTGTTTTTT
TRBV10-3	NA	many	TRBJ2-7	CAISEIRGAYEQYF	TGTGCCATCAGTGAAATCAGGGGCGCCTACGAGCAGTACTTC
TRBV5-1	TRBD2	many	TRBJ2-3	CASSPAVAGRTDTQYF	TGCGCCAGCAGCCCAGCGGTAGCGGGGCGCACAGATACGCAGTATTTT
TRBV7-2	TRBD2	NA	TRBJ2-3	CASSSGTSGSDTQYF	TGTGCCAGCAGCTCAGGGACTAGCGGGAGTGATACGCAGTATTTT
TRBV30	NA	many	TRBJ1-1	CAWSVHRRAFF	TGTGCCTGGAGTGTTCACAGGAGAGCTTTCTTT
TRBV7-9	NA	NA	TRBJ1-1	CASGLFTEAFF	TGTGCCAGCGGCTTATTTACTGAAGCTTTCTTT
TRBV30	NA	many	TRBJ1-1	CAWSTRGNTEAFF	TGTGCCTGGAGTACGAGGGGGAACACTGAAGCTTTCTTT
TRBV5-1	TRBD1	NA	TRBJ2-2	CASRLAGGQVNTGELFF	TGCGCCAGCAGATTGGCCGGGGGACAGGTGAACACCGGGGAGCTGTTTTTT
TRBV24-1	TRBD1	few	TRBJ1-5	CATSTGGPNQPQHF	TGTGCCACCAGTACAGGGGGCCCGAATCAGCCCCAGCATTTT
TRBV28	TRBD1	many	TRBJ1-1	CASSPTGGGHTEAFF	TGTGCCAGCAGTCCCACAGGGGGCGGTCACACTGAAGCTTTCTTT
TRBV5-4	NA	few	TRBJ1-2	CASSLELGSGYGYTF	TGTGCCAGCAGCCTGGAGCTGGGATCCGGATATGGCTACACCTTC
TRBV3-1	NA	few	TRBJ2-7	CASSPWTGGNYEQYF	TGTGCCAGCAGCCCATGGACAGGAGGGAACTACGAGCAGTACTTC
TRBV12-3/TRBV12-4	NA	many	TRBJ2-3	CASSPPGRGDTQYF	TGTGCCAGCAGTCCACCGGGAAGGGGAGATACGCAGTATTTT
TRBV3-1	TRBD2	many	TRBJ2-2	CASSPGGLAVNTGELFF	TGTGCCAGCAGCCCCGGGGGACTAGCGGTAAACACCGGGGAGCTGTTTTTT
TRBV4-2	NA	NA	TRBJ2-1	CASSQGGTHNEQFF	TGTGCCAGCAGCCAAGGCGGCACACACAATGAGCAGTTCTTC
TRBV18	NA	NA	TRBJ1-2	CASSPLSSESGYTF	TGTGCCAGCTCACCACTATCCAGCGAGTCTGGCTACACCTTC
TRBV7-3	NA	many	TRBJ2-7	CASSLGGSIPYEQYF	TGTGCCAGCAGCCTTGGGGGCTCCATCCCCTACGAGCAGTACTTC
TRBV3-1	TRBD1	few	TRBJ2-7	CASSEGQGAYEQCF	TGTGCCAGCAGCGAAGGACAGGGCGCCTACGAGCAGTGCTTC
TRBV10-3	NA	NA	TRBJ1-5	CATSQVVPSGQPQHF	TGTGCCACATCTCAGGTCGTCCCTAGTGGTCAGCCCCAGCATTTT
TRBV11-1	NA	many	TRBJ2-3	CASSLGESGTDTQYF	TGTGCCAGCAGCTTAGGGGAGTCGGGAACAGATACGCAGTATTTT
TRBV20-1	NA	NA	TRBJ1-5	CSASSGGTNQPQHF	TGCAGTGCTAGCTCGGGAGGGACCAATCAGCCCCAGCATTTT